The clone carrying this T cell receptor beta chain came up a few times. The data originate from a study of PD-L1 blockade in urothelial cancer. On the study more broadly: Blood drawn 3 weeks (second dose) and 6 weeks after treatment start was analyzed.

Described time point: pretreatment peripheral blood. Assay: immunoSEQ multiplex PCR; the TCRdb copy retains only in-frame clones and omits some. The sample lists roughly 49,000 clones; about 86% were seen once. This CDR3 is 14 amino acids long. J gave up 3 bases and V 7 bases, and 7 bases lay outside the gene matches. From germline, CDR1 is MNHNS and CDR2 SASEGT. The specimen comprised PBMCs, sampled around atezolizumab (anti-PD-L1) treatment. This clonotype originated in a man aged 55 to 70 with urothelial cancer. V usage is TRBV6-1 and J usage is TRBJ2-7, with 9 bases fitting TRBD1. The CDR3 spells CASTPQGAHYEQYF. The CDR3 nucleotides are TGTGCCAGCACCCCACAGGGGGCCCACTACGAGCAGTACTTC.